Each of the 32 T cell receptor beta chains below was sequenced from the same sample in a study of spatial heterogeneity in lung cancer. In TCRdb, the 5' RACE reads were re-called with MiXCR into one record per CDR3 protein. The sample gives over 85,000 distinct CDR3 sequences, less than 20% of which show up once; roughly a fifth is in the top ten. Time point given: blood at routine non-recurrence follow-up after resection. The sample here was PBMCs, taken at follow-up. The source is a male donor with early-stage non-small cell lung cancer.

This clonotype was recorded at least ten times. The chain recombines TRBV11-3 with TRBJ1-1; no reliable D call. The germline CDR1 and CDR2 sequences are SGHNT and YENEEA. This CDR3 region has 13 residues. With 0 bases removed from V and 0 bases from J, the gap between germline ends came to 2 bases. CDR3 sequence: CASSLDVNTEAFF. The CDR3 region has the DNA TGTGCCAGCAGCTTAGACGTGAACACTGAAGCTTTCTTT.

This clonotype was counted between two and nine times. The rearrangement joins TRBV10-2 to TRBJ1-1, with D maybe TRBD1 (6 bases). The CDR3 loop spans 13 amino acids. The V end lost 5 bases, the J end lost 7 bases, and 14 bases lay between the germline ends. The germline CDR1 and CDR2 sequences are WSHSY and SAAADI. The CDR3 region is CASSNTGNDEAFF. The CDR3 DNA sequence: TGCGCCAGCAGTAATACAGGGAACGATGAAGCTTTCTTT.

This chain connects TRBV3-1 to TRBJ2-2; 9 bases fit TRBD1. This CDR3 region has 15 residues. Germline assignment: CDR1 LGHDT and CDR2 YNNKEL (reference sequence). J gave up 2 bases and V 6 bases, and 4 bases lay outside the gene matches. Written as DNA, the CDR3 is TGTGCCAGCAGGGGACAGGGTCGTAACACCGGGGAGCTGTTTTTT. Protein sequence: CASRGQGRNTGELFF. Combining the CDR3 with reference TRBV3-1 and TRBJ2-2 gives the whole variable domain DTAVSQTPKYLVTQMGNDKSIKCEQNLGHDTMYWYKQDSKKFLKIMFSYNNKELIINETVPNRFSPKSPDKAHLNLHINSLELGDSAVYFCASRGQGRNTGELFFGEGSRLTVL.

This clonotype was counted only a few times. The rearrangement joins TRBV20-1 to TRBJ2-1; TRBD2 matches 12 bases. With V trimmed by 5 bases and J by 4 bases, 3 bases remained unmatched. The CDR3 is 14 amino acids. Germline lookup yields CDR1 DFQATT and CDR2 SNEGSKA (reference sequence). CDR3 loop: CSAVTSGGYNEQFF. The CDR3 DNA sequence: TGCAGTGCTGTGACTAGCGGGGGATACAATGAGCAGTTCTTC.

This clonotype qualifies as medium-sized. The rearrangement links TRBV20-1 to TRBJ2-1; 9 positions match TRBD2. Germline V CDR1 and CDR2: DFQATT, SNEGSKA (reference sequence). The ends lost 0 bases at V and 5 bases at J; junction bases unmatched: 5. This CDR3 has 15 residues. CDR3 region: CSARDPSGRHNEQFF. The CDR3 bases are TGCAGTGCTAGAGATCCCAGCGGGAGGCACAATGAGCAGTTCTTC.

This clonotype was counted a few times. The V gene is TRBV18, the J gene TRBJ2-3, with unresolved D. The CDR3 loop spans 13 amino acids. The germline V gene has CDR1 KGHSH and CDR2 LQKENI. Trimming took off 0 bases at V and 6 bases at J, with 7 bases between the two ends. CDR3 in amino acids: CASSPPVRDTQYF. The CDR3 coding sequence is TGTGCCAGCTCACCACCCGTCCGCGATACGCAGTATTTT. Combining the CDR3 with reference TRBV18 and TRBJ2-3 gives the whole variable domain NAGVMQNPRHLVRRRGQEARLRCSPMKGHSHVYWYRQLPEEGLKFMVYLQKENIIDESGMPKERFSAEFPKEGPSILRIQQVVRGDSAAYFCASSPPVRDTQYFGPGTRLTVL.

This clonotype has more than one count but fewer than ten. The rearrangement joins TRBV20-1 to TRBJ1-1; D perhaps matches TRBD1 (5 bases). The CDR3 loop spans 15 amino acids. Germline CDR1 DFQATT, CDR2 SNEGSKA (reference sequence). V gave up 5 bases and J gave up 1 base, with 17 bases separating them. The CDR3, as DNA: TGCAGTGCTGGATGGACAAATGGGAGGAACACTGAAGCTTTCTTT. Residues: CSAGWTNGRNTEAFF.

The genes are TRBV4-1 and TRBJ1-6, with no clear D. Germline V gives CDR1 MGHRA, CDR2 YSYEKL. The CDR3 runs to 16 residues. Between the trimmed V and J ends, which lost 1 base and 0 bases, there was a span of 7 bases. CDR3 in DNA: TGCGCCAGCAGCCAAGGCACGAGCTCCTATAATTCACCCCTCCACTTT. It encodes CASSQGTSSYNSPLHF.

This clonotype showed up just a few times. CDR3 coding DNA: TGTGCCAGTAGTATTATGGGGACAGGACCTCAAGAGACCCAGTACTTC. Translating it yields CASSIMGTGPQETQYF. The rearrangement joins TRBV19 to TRBJ2-5; 8 positions match TRBD1. This CDR3 has 16 residues. Per germline, CDR1 LNHDA and CDR2 SQIVND (reference sequence). The J segment lost 2 bases and the V segment lost 3 bases, leaving 8 bases of the junction unmatched.

The chain has TRBV7-3 and TRBJ1-1; D unresolved. The CDR3 sequence is 13 residues long. Germline CDR1 SGHTA, CDR2 FQGTGA. The ends were cut back, 6 bases at V and 0 bases at J, with 8 bases in the middle. The DNA of the CDR3 is TGTGCCAGCAGGGAAAGCATGAACACTGAAGCTTTCTTT. It codes for CASRESMNTEAFF. Variable domain in full (rest from reference TRBV7-3 and TRBJ1-1): GAGVSQTPSNKVTEKGKYVELRCDPISGHTALYWYRQSLGQGPEFLIYFQGTGAADDSGLPNDRFFAVRPEGSVSTLKIQRTERGDSAVYLCASRESMNTEAFFGQGTRLTVV.

V usage is TRBV20-1 and J usage is TRBJ1-2; tentatively, D is TRBD1 (5 bases). CDR1 is DFQATT, CDR2 SNEGSKA, per germline (reference sequence). The length of the CDR3 is 15 residues. V lost 5 bases, J lost 0 bases, and 16 bases lay in between. The CDR3 DNA is TGCAGTGCTTCCGCAGGGCAGACCGCTAACTATGGCTACACCTTC. It translates to CSASAGQTANYGYTF.

The CDR3 region is CSAFNPAGGTDTQYF. DNA for the CDR3: TGCAGTGCTTTTAACCCAGCGGGCGGCACAGATACGCAGTATTTT. The V call is TRBV20-1, the J call TRBJ2-3, with a weak D call TRBD2 (6 bases). The CDR3 extends over 15 amino acids. V gave up 5 bases and J gave up 1 base, with 16 bases separating them. Germline-derived CDR1 and CDR2 are DFQATT and SNEGSKA (reference sequence).

This clonotype turned up a few times. V and J are TRBV6-2 or TRBV6-3 and TRBJ1-1, with 7 bases matching TRBD1. V gave up 2 bases and J gave up 0 bases; unmatched junction bases: 3. The length of the CDR3 is 15 residues. The germline V gene has CDR1 MNHEY and CDR2 SVGEGT. The CDR3 DNA reads as TGTGCCAGCAGTTACCCGACAGGGATGAACACTGAAGCTTTCTTT. Translating it yields CASSYPTGMNTEAFF.

This rearrangement joins TRBV12-3 or TRBV12-4 to TRBJ2-1; D is unresolved. The V end lost 3 bases, the J end lost 8 bases, and 11 bases lay between the germline ends. The CDR3 is 13 residues long. This CDR3 reads CASSFPSPDEQFF. Written as DNA, the CDR3 is TGTGCCAGCAGTTTCCCCTCGCCAGATGAGCAGTTCTTC.

J is TRBJ2-3 and V is TRBV28; D possibly corresponds to TRBD1 (6 bases). The CDR3 sequence is 16 residues long. With 5 bases removed from V and 0 bases from J, the gap between germline ends came to 15 bases. The germline V gene encodes CDR1 MDHEN and CDR2 SYDVKM. The CDR3 DNA is TGTGCCAGCAGTCCTCAGGGGAGCGGCAGCACAGATACGCAGTATTTT. Protein sequence: CASSPQGSGSTDTQYF.

This chain connects TRBV2 to TRBJ1-1, with a possible D match to TRBD1 (5 bases). This CDR3 spans 13 amino acids. Germline V lookup: CDR1 SNHLY, CDR2 FYNNEI. The germline V and J ends were trimmed by 4 bases and 1 base, with 7 bases remaining between them. In DNA, the CDR3 is TGTGCCAGCAGTGGACAGAGGAACACTGAAGCTTTCTTT. It specifies CASSGQRNTEAFF. The entire variable domain, with the rest obtained from reference TRBV2 and TRBJ1-1, is as follows: EPEVTQTPSHQVTQMGQEVILRCVPISNHLYFYWYRQILGQKVEFLVSFYNNEISEKSEIFDDQFSVERPDGSNFTLKIRSTKLEDSAMYFCASSGQRNTEAFFGQGTRLTVV.

The rearrangement joins TRBV3-1 to TRBJ1-4, with 9 positions matching TRBD1. V lost 4 bases to trimming and J lost 8 bases; unmatched junction nucleotides: 8. CDR1 and CDR2 (germline): LGHDT, YNNKEL (reference sequence). The CDR3 contains 15 residues. The CDR3 reads CASSPPGQGGEKLFF. The CDR3 DNA sequence: TGTGCCAGCAGCCCCCCGGGACAGGGAGGCGAAAAACTGTTTTTT.

This clonotype was recorded a few times. The chain carries TRBV2 and TRBJ2-1, with 7 bases matching TRBD2. Germline assignment: CDR1 SNHLY and CDR2 FYNNEI. The CDR3 is 16 residues long. V gave up 6 bases and J gave up 0 bases; unmatched junction bases: 8. CDR3 coding DNA: TGTGCCAGCAGCAGACGTCGGACTAGCTCCTACAATGAGCAGTTCTTC. It codes for CASSRRRTSSYNEQFF.

This rearrangement joins TRBV5-5 to TRBJ1-1, with 9 bases aligning to TRBD1. The ends lost 1 base at V and 4 bases at J; junction bases unmatched: 2. Per germline, CDR1 SGHKS and CDR2 YYEKEE (reference sequence). The CDR3 sequence is 14 residues long. CDR3 DNA: TGTGCCAGCAGCTTGCCGGGACAGGGCACTGAAGCTTTCTTT. Amino acids: CASSLPGQGTEAFF.

The chain uses TRBV20-1 and TRBJ2-5; 11 nucleotides agree with TRBD2. The CDR3 covers 15 residues. Germline assignment: CDR1 DFQATT and CDR2 SNEGSKA (reference sequence). V lost 6 bases to trimming and J lost 1 base; unmatched junction nucleotides: 7. Written as DNA, the CDR3 is TGCAGTGCCCACACTAGCGGGGGCCTCCAAGAGACCCAGTACTTC. It specifies CSAHTSGGLQETQYF.

The sample holds a few counts of this clonotype. The gene calls are TRBV7-2 and TRBJ1-1; D possibly corresponds to TRBD1 (6 bases). The CDR3 totals 15 residues. The germline CDR1 and CDR2 sequences are SGHTA and FQGNSA. The V end lost 1 base, the J end lost 2 bases, and 11 bases lay between the germline ends. The CDR3 region is CASSLVGQTNTEAFF. The CDR3 DNA reads TGTGCCAGCAGCTTAGTCGGACAGACAAACACTGAAGCTTTCTTT.

This clonotype was picked up many times. V and J are TRBV18 and TRBJ2-3, with 14 bases that match TRBD2. Germline trimming cut 3 bases from V and 1 base from J; bases unmatched to any gene: 3. Germline values: CDR1 KGHSH, CDR2 LQKENI. The CDR3 loop spans 17 amino acids. The CDR3 spells CASSPGTSGSGTDTQYF. In DNA form, the CDR3 reads TGTGCCAGCTCACCGGGGACTAGCGGGAGTGGCACAGATACGCAGTATTTT.

This clonotype turned up a few times. The chain employs TRBV6-6 and TRBJ1-5; D is ambiguous. The CDR3 contains 14 residues. With 6 bases removed from V and 0 bases from J, the gap between germline ends came to 9 bases. The germline V gene encodes CDR1 MNHNY and CDR2 SVGAGI (reference sequence). The CDR3 protein is CASSGRASNQPQHF. CDR3 bases: TGTGCCAGCAGCGGAAGGGCTAGCAATCAGCCCCAGCATTTT.

There are a few counts of this clonotype. J is TRBJ2-3 and V is TRBV5-1, with a possible D match to TRBD2 (6 bases). V gave up 5 bases and J gave up 4 bases, with 20 bases separating them. CDR1 and CDR2 (germline): SGHRS, YFSETQ. The CDR3 is 16 amino acids. CDR3 region: CASRGGVGSGADTQYF. CDR3 coding DNA: TGCGCCAGCAGGGGAGGCGTAGGGTCTGGGGCAGATACGCAGTATTTT.

V is TRBV3-1 and J is TRBJ1-2; no clear D gene. Per the germline V gene, CDR1 is LGHDT and CDR2 is YNNKEL (reference sequence). This CDR3 comprises 18 residues. Trimming took 1 base from V and 0 from J, leaving 18 bases between them. The CDR3 nucleotides read TGTGCCAGCAGCCAAGTCTCTCGCAGGACGGTACCTAACTATGGCTACACCTTC. Protein sequence: CASSQVSRRTVPNYGYTF.

This clonotype was seen repeatedly, ten times or more. V gene TRBV12-3 or TRBV12-4 combines with J gene TRBJ1-1, with TRBD1 matching over 7 bases. The CDR3 contains 14 residues. The V gene end was trimmed by 3 bases and the J gene end by 7 bases; junction bases not matched to a gene: 8. The CDR3: CASSFASGTVEAFF. The DNA for the CDR3 is TGTGCCAGCAGTTTTGCCTCCGGGACAGTTGAAGCTTTCTTT.

This clonotype has more than one count but fewer than ten. The chain combines TRBV3-1 with TRBJ2-3; TRBD1 matches at 7 bases. CDR1 is LGHDT and CDR2 is YNNKEL in the germline V gene (reference sequence). The V gene end was trimmed by 0 bases and the J gene end by 3 bases; junction bases not matched to a gene: 6. This CDR3 comprises 16 residues. The CDR3 region has the DNA TGTGCCAGCAGCCAAGACAGGGGGTTGAGGACAGATACGCAGTATTTT. It yields the protein CASSQDRGLRTDTQYF.

This clonotype has just a few counts. This sequence joins TRBV3-1 and TRBJ1-1; tentative D call: TRBD1 (5 bases). Between the trimmed V and J ends, which lost 6 bases and 5 bases, there was a span of 13 bases. Germline V gene sequence: CDR1 LGHDT, CDR2 YNNKEL (reference sequence). The length of the CDR3 is 13 residues. This CDR3 is CASSPSTVTEAFF. CDR3 bases: TGTGCCAGCAGTCCTTCGACAGTTACTGAAGCTTTCTTT.

There are a few counts of this clonotype. This chain joins TRBV20-1 and TRBJ2-3; 8 nucleotides match TRBD2. V trimming: 4 bases; J trimming: 1 base; junction bases outside the gene matches: 4. The CDR3 is 14 residues long. The germline CDR1 and CDR2 sequences are DFQATT and SNEGSKA (reference sequence). CDR3 nucleotide sequence: TGCAGTGCTAAACTAGCGGTAGGCACAGATACGCAGTATTTT. Its translation: CSAKLAVGTDTQYF.

Many counts were recorded for this clonotype. The CDR3 here is CASSQGSGDEQFF. The DNA for the CDR3 is TGCGCCAGCAGCCAAGGATCGGGGGATGAGCAGTTCTTC. The rearrangement joins TRBV4-3 to TRBJ2-1, with D possibly matching TRBD2 (6 bases). The CDR3 totals 13 residues. In germline, CDR1 is LGHNA, CDR2 YSLEER. V was clipped by 1 base and J by 8 bases, with 9 bases between them.

The gene calls are TRBV11-2 and TRBJ2-3; TRBD2 agrees at 9 bases. J gave up 2 bases and V 5 bases, and 8 bases lay outside the gene matches. CDR1 is SGHAT, CDR2 FQNNGV, per germline. The CDR3 sequence is 16 residues long. The DNA for the CDR3 is TGTGCCAGCAGCCTAGGGACTAGCCGACTCACAGATACGCAGTATTTT. This encodes CASSLGTSRLTDTQYF.

The sample holds a few counts of this clonotype. The V gene is TRBV18, the J gene TRBJ1-1; D not resolved. Germline lookup yields CDR1 KGHSH and CDR2 LQKENI. The germline V and J ends were trimmed by 2 bases and 1 base, with 14 bases remaining between them. The CDR3 length is 16 residues. CDR3 sequence reads: CASSPNSGGKNTEAFF. Here the CDR3 DNA reads TGTGCCAGCTCACCAAATTCGGGCGGAAAGAACACTGAAGCTTTCTTT. Drawing the rest from reference TRBV18 and TRBJ1-1, the complete variable domain is NAGVMQNPRHLVRRRGQEARLRCSPMKGHSHVYWYRQLPEEGLKFMVYLQKENIIDESGMPKERFSAEFPKEGPSILRIQQVVRGDSAAYFCASSPNSGGKNTEAFFGQGTRLTVV.